The T cell receptor beta chain under discussion was sequenced for a study of identical twins. Study results and caveats: Cord blood beta clonotypes that were abundant carried fewer insertions, and memory repertoires showed no such trend.

CDR1 is LGHDT and CDR2 is YNNKEL in the germline V gene (reference sequence). The V and J ends lost 0 bases and 3 bases respectively, with 8 bases between them. This CDR3 region has 14 residues. A remark on this clonotype: Its antigen is undetermined.

Through template switching, a universal primer site was introduced, and the cDNA contained unique molecular identifiers. TCRdb itself ran the 5' RACE reads through MiXCR, one entry per CDR3 protein. This sample has some 760,000 distinct CDR3 sequences, with 15% to 20% found just once. The same data also contributed to another study, on T cells expressing NK-cell markers. That work adds: The HCMV specificity of the expanded NKG2C+ T cell clones stayed unresolved.

The specimen sequenced was PBMCs. The chain employs TRBV3-1 and TRBJ1-2; tentative D call: TRBD1 (5 bases). This receptor was obtained from a woman aged 18-29 years in good health. The CDR3 bases are TGTGCCAGCAGCCAAGAAAGAGGGGACTATGGCTACACCTTC. Its protein is CASSQERGDYGYTF.